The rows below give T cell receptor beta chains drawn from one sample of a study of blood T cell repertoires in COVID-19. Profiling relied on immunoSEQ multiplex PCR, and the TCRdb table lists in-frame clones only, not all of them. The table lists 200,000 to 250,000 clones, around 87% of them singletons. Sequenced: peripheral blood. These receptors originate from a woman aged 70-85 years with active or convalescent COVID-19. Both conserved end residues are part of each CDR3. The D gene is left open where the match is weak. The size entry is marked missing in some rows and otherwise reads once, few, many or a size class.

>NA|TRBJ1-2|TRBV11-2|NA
CASSLRANYGYTF
TGTGCCAGCAGCTTGCGGGCTAACTATGGCTACACCTTC
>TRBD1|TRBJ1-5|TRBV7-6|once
CASSLGTGLNQPQHF
TGTGCCAGCAGCCTGGGGACAGGCCTCAATCAGCCCCAGCATTTT
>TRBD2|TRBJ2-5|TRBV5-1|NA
CASSSSGGVETQYF
TGCGCCAGCAGCTCTAGCGGGGGGGTCGAGACCCAGTACTTC
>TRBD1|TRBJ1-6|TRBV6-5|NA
CASRGQGESSPLHF
TGTGCCAGCAGGGGACAGGGGGAGAGTTCACCCCTCCACTTT
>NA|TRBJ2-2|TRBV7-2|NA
CASSLGQAGELFF
TGTGCCAGCAGCTTAGGGCAGGCCGGGGAGCTGTTTTTT
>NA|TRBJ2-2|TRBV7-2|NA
CASSLPTENTGELFF
TGTGCCAGCAGCTTGCCCACAGAAAACACCGGGGAGCTGTTTTTT
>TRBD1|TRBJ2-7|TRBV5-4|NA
CASSFVGTGRYEQYF
TGTGCCAGCAGCTTTGTGGGGACAGGGAGGTACGAGCAGTACTTC
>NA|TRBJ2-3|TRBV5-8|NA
CASSLELSSTDTQYF
TGTGCCAGCAGCTTGGAACTTAGTAGCACAGATACGCAGTATTTT
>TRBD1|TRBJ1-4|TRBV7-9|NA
CASSSGQAIDATNEKLFF
TGTGCCAGCAGCTCCGGACAGGCCATTGACGCAACTAATGAAAAACTGTTTTTT
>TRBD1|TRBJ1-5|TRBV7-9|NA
CASSKDRVGVGFQPQHF
TGTGCCAGCAGCAAGGACAGGGTGGGAGTGGGATTTCAGCCCCAGCATTTT
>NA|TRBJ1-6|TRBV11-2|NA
CASSLGRNSPLHF
TGTGCCAGCAGCTTAGGCCGGAATTCACCCCTCCACTTT
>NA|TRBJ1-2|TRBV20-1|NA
CSASFRQALNYGYTF
TGCAGTGCTAGTTTTCGACAGGCACTTAACTATGGCTACACCTTC
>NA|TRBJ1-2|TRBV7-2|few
CASSIQGTGYTF
TGTGCCAGCAGCATACAGGGTACTGGCTACACCTTC
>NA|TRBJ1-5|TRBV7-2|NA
CASSFGGTSNQPQHF
TGTGCCAGCAGCTTCGGGGGAACAAGCAATCAGCCCCAGCATTTT
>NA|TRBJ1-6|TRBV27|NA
CASSFGVDNSPLHF
TGTGCCAGCAGTTTCGGGGTTGATAATTCACCCCTCCACTTT
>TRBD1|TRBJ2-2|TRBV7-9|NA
CASSFGTGGPPLTGELFF
TGTGCCAGCAGCTTTGGGACAGGGGGCCCCCCGCTCACCGGGGAGCTGTTTTTT
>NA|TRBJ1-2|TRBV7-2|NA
CASSPSQGRGGYTF
TGTGCCAGCAGCCCATCGCAAGGGAGAGGTGGCTACACCTTC
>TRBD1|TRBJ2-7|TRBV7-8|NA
CASRTDRAGEQYF
TGTGCCAGCAGAACCGACAGGGCTGGCGAGCAGTACTTC
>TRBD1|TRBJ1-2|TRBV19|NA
CASTLLAGTGMGKDYGYTF
TGTGCCAGTACCCTTCTGGCCGGGACAGGTATGGGAAAAGACTATGGCTACACCTTC
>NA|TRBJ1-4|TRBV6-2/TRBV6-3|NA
CASSYEEGSVLPTNEKLFF
TGTGCCAGCAGTTACGAGGAGGGTTCGGTTTTGCCTACTAATGAAAAACTGTTTTTT
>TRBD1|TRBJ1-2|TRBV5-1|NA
CASSNNPGTGGSLGYGYTF
TGCGCCAGCAGCAATAATCCCGGGACAGGGGGCAGTTTGGGCTATGGCTACACCTTC
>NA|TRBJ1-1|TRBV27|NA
CASSRDRSISEAFF
TGTGCCAGCAGCAGAGACAGGAGTATCTCTGAAGCTTTCTTT
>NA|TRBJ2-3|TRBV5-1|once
CASSPDSTSTDTQYF
TGCGCCAGCAGTCCGGACTCCACTTCCACAGATACGCAGTATTTT
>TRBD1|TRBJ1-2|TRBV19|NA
CASNPGGSSGGYTF
TGTGCCAGTAATCCAGGGGGCAGTTCCGGTGGCTACACCTTC
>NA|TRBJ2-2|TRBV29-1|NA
CSGHGANTGELFF
TGCAGCGGTCACGGGGCGAACACCGGGGAGCTGTTTTTT
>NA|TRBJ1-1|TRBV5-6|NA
CASSFLAWNTEAFF
TGTGCCAGCAGCTTTTTAGCATGGAACACTGAAGCTTTCTTT
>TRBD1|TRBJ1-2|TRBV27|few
CASSPRQGADYGYTF
TGTGCCAGCAGTCCCCGACAGGGGGCAGACTATGGCTACACCTTC
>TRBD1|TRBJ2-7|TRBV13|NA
CASSKGQGERYEQYF
TGTGCCAGCAGCAAGGGACAGGGGGAACGCTACGAGCAGTACTTC
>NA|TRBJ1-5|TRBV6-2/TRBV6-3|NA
CASSPGSNWPQHF
TGTGCCAGCAGTCCCGGGTCAAATTGGCCCCAGCATTTT
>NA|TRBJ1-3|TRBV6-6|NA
CASSYSGVRNTIYF
TGTGCCAGCAGTTACTCAGGGGTTCGAAACACCATATATTTT
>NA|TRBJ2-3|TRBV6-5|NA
CASTIGPYTDTQYF
TGTGCCAGCACTATTGGGCCTTACACAGATACGCAGTATTTT
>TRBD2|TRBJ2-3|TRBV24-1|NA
CATSDYVAGETDTQYF
TGTGCCACCAGTGACTATGTAGCGGGGGAGACAGATACGCAGTATTTT
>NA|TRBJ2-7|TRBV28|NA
CASSFRGISLSEQYF
TGTGCCAGCAGTTTCCGGGGGATAAGCTTGAGCGAGCAGTACTTC
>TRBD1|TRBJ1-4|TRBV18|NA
CASSHVRQDRGANEKLFF
TGTGCCAGCTCACACGTCCGACAAGACAGGGGAGCTAATGAAAAACTGTTTTTT
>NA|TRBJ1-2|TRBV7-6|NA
CASSLGGGYGYTF
TGTGCCAGCAGCTTAGGGGGCGGCTATGGCTACACCTTC
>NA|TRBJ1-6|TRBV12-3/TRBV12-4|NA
CASSLIIGSPLHF
TGTGCCAGCAGTTTAATAATCGGTTCACCCCTCCACTTT
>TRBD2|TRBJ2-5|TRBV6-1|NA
CASSDGAGAETQYF
TGTGCCAGCAGTGATGGAGCGGGGGCCGAGACCCAGTACTTC
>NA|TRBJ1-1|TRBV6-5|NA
CASTRFGTEAFF
TGTGCCAGCACTAGATTTGGGACTGAAGCTTTCTTT
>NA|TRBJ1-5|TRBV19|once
CASSIGDVGGQPQHF
TGTGCCAGTAGTATTGGGGATGTAGGAGGACAGCCCCAGCATTTT
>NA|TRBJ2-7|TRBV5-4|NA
CASSFRQPWQYF
TGTGCCAGCAGCTTTCGACAGCCGTGGCAGTACTTC
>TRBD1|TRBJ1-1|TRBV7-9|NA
CASSATWTGATEAFF
TGTGCCAGCAGCGCAACGTGGACAGGGGCCACTGAAGCTTTCTTT
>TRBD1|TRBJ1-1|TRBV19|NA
CASSTAGTGGHTEAFF
TGTGCCAGTAGTACGGCCGGGACAGGGGGCCACACTGAAGCTTTCTTT
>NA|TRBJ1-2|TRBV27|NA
CASTPRSDGYTF
TGTGCCAGCACCCCCCGCAGCGATGGCTACACCTTC
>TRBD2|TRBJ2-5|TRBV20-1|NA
CSINREGTQYF
TGCAGCATCAATCGGGAGGGGACCCAGTACTTC
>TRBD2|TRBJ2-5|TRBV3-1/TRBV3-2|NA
CASSPTSGGETQYF
TGTGCCAGCAGCCCCACCAGCGGGGGTGAGACCCAGTACTTC
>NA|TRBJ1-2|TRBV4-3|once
CASSRLSHQGNYTF
TGCGCCAGCAGCCGCCTCTCACATCAGGGAAACTACACCTTC
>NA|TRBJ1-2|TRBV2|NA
CASSRGPTYGYTF
TGTGCCAGCAGCCGGGGTCCGACCTATGGCTACACCTTC
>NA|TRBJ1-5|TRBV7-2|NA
CASSLEGSGGFGPQHF
TGTGCCAGCAGCTTAGAAGGGTCAGGCGGGTTCGGACCCCAGCATTTT
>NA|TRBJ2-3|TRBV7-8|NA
CASSLQKTASTDTQYF
TGTGCCAGCAGCCTTCAAAAGACAGCCAGCACAGATACGCAGTATTTT
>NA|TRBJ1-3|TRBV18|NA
CASSLMESSGNTIYF
TGTGCCAGCTCACTCATGGAGAGCTCTGGAAACACCATATATTTT
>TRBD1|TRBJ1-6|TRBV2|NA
CASSAGTGNRALHF
TGTGCCAGCAGTGCGGGGACAGGGAACAGAGCCCTCCACTTT